This is a list of T cell receptor beta chains from one sample in a study of graft-versus-host responses after intestinal transplantation. No antigen is known for these receptors. Produced via immunoSEQ multiplex PCR; TCRdb's table is partial and in-frame only. The sample contains 85,000 to 90,000 clones, 90% of which appear only once. The material sequenced was unstimulated CD4+ T cells sorted from spleen or lymph node cells, taken before intestinal transplant. The receptors come from a human donor who received an intestinal transplant. CDR3s include the opening cysteine and the closing phenylalanine or tryptophan. The D gene is left open where the match is weak. Part of the rows lack a size; the others show once, few, many or a class for expanded clones.

j_call clone_size d_call v_call cdr3_nt cdr3_aa
TRBJ1-1 . TRBD1 TRBV4-2 TGTGCCAGCAGCCAAGAGTGGGACAGGAACACTGAAGCTTTCTTT CASSQEWDRNTEAFF
TRBJ1-1 . . TRBV5-4 TGTGCCAGCAGCTCTACAGCTAGCCGAGAAGCTTTCTTT CASSSTASREAFF
TRBJ1-4 . TRBD1 TRBV5-1 TGCGCCAGCAGCTCCGCGACAGGGGGAGGAGAAAAACTGTTTTTT CASSSATGGGEKLFF
TRBJ1-2 . . TRBV18 TGTGCCAGCTCACCCCAGGGCTATGGCTACACCTTC CASSPQGYGYTF
TRBJ1-3 . . TRBV7-2 TGTGCCAGCAGCTTAATGAGGGTTGGAAACACCATATATTTT CASSLMRVGNTIYF
TRBJ2-7 . . TRBV5-1 TGCGCCAGCAGCCCAAAGCCGGGCGAGCAGTACTTC CASSPKPGEQYF
TRBJ2-3 few . TRBV5-6 TGTGCCAGCAGCTTGCGGGGGATACGAGATACGCAGTATTTT CASSLRGIRDTQYF
TRBJ1-4 . TRBD1 TRBV5-1 TGCGCCAGCAGGGTTTCCCGGGACAGCAATGAAAAACTGTTTTTT CASRVSRDSNEKLFF
TRBJ1-3 once . TRBV27 TGTGCCAGCAGTTTCTTCCCAGGGGCTGGAAACACCATATATTTT CASSFFPGAGNTIYF
TRBJ1-2 once TRBD1 TRBV11-2 TGTGCCAGCAGCCAAACAGGGGCGGGTGGCTACACCTTC CASSQTGAGGYTF
TRBJ2-1 . TRBD2 TRBV6-5 TGTGCCAGCAGTTCCACCGGGAGGAGGGCTGAGCAGTTCTTC CASSSTGRRAEQFF
TRBJ2-7 . . TRBV7-2 TGTGCCAGCAGCTTATTAGCACTCAACTACGAGCAGTACTTC CASSLLALNYEQYF
TRBJ2-7 . . TRBV6-5 TGTGCCAGCAGGGGACTCGTCTCCTACGAGCAGTACTTC CASRGLVSYEQYF